This section outlines one TCR beta chain sequence together with its context. An end of the junction does not agree with germline; a read error may underlie this. This same CDR3 is encoded by further DNA sequences in the sample. Per the germline V gene, CDR1 is MNHEY and CDR2 is SVGAGI. The CDR3 has 15 amino acids. The sample comes from a study of brain metastases from non-small cell lung cancer. The data were produced by immunoSEQ multiplex PCR, yet TCRdb's version contains in-frame clones alone and is incomplete. Here the sample spans approximately 2,800 clones, roughly 88% being singletons. The TCR originated in a donor at least 40 years old with non-small cell lung cancer. The chain couples TRBV6-5 to TRBJ1-4; perhaps TRBD1 as D (6 bases). The sequenced sample was primary lung tumor tissue. The CDR3 protein is CASSYGQGTNEKLFF. In DNA, the CDR3 is TGTGCCAGCAGTTACGGGCAGGGGACTAATGAAAAACTATTTTTT.